This T cell receptor beta chain was captured by sequencing in a study of T cells after yellow fever vaccination (dated by TCRdb to between 2018 and 2021). Context from the whole study: The SMART-Seq v4 Ultra Low Input RNA kit was used to prepare libraries from fractions with low cell numbers. Bulk TCR alpha and beta repertoires were sequenced longitudinally to track T-cell clones before and after primary and booster YFV17D yellow fever vaccination. Blood was collected at multiple timepoints before and after primary and secondary immunization, and bulk PBMC replicates and cell subsets were isolated. The cohort comprised two healthy male donors, one aged 18 to 30 and one aged 30 to 40 years. Beyond this particular receptor, the publication reports: Computational filtering was required because FACS-sorted repertoires could contain abundant contaminating clonotypes from the bulk population. Compared with the primary T-cell response, the secondary T-cell response was weaker but faster, peaking on day 5 rather than day 15. The study included only two donors, which limits how far the findings can be generalized. Most clones expanded after primary vaccination were re-detected after the booster (approximately 96% of CD4 and about 88% of CD8), suggesting broad memory maintenance. A small share of clonotypes occurred in both CD4 and CD8 compartments, likely arising from convergent recombination.

CDR1 SQVTM and CDR2 ANQGSEA were looked up in the germline V gene. V loses 4 bases, J loses 0 bases, and the germline ends lie 9 bases apart. Its CDR3 holds 14 amino acids, cysteine through phenylalanine. Only the CDR3 part of the read is kept: 42 bases, read in frame from the first base. Synthesis of TCR cDNA relied on 5'RACE template switching, a step that introduced a universal primer site along with unique molecular identifiers. cDNA synthesis was primed from both the TCR alpha and TCR beta constant segments. Two PCR steps were used to amplify libraries, with sample barcodes and sequencing adapters being added in the second step. Sequencing of libraries was performed on Illumina HiSeq 2500 (2x100 bp) or NovaSeq (2x150 bp). The original pipeline was this. Demultiplexing of reads and collapsing into UMI consensus sequences were performed with MIGEC, and V(D)J alignment was carried out with MiXCR. Using edgeR on replicate PBMC samples, clonotypes were called vaccine-responding if FDR was below 0.01 and the log2 fold change was above 5 up to day 15. Bulk clonotypes were assigned CD4 or CD8 identity according to which sequenced CD4 or CD8 repertoire held them at higher abundance. TCRdb trimmed public reads at Q25 via fastp, called clones via MiXCR and kept in-frame beta chains. CDR3 protein duplicates are merged, each entry listing the most common genes and DNA. TCRdb assigned the V and J calls; the authors' analysis was not used. The sample table contains 300,000 to 400,000 distinct CDR3 sequences; only one count was recorded for 6% to 8% of them. The ten largest clones represent roughly 15% of the sample.

This clonotype was seen repeatedly, ten times or more. There is no known antigen for this receptor. Base-call qualities are not available, and no considerably larger clone is one nucleotide away. The meaning of the sample's treatment or condition label: live attenuated yellow fever vaccine strain. Two biological replicates of bulk PBMCs were collected at each blood-draw timepoint. A standard Ficoll-Paque protocol was used to isolate PBMCs from peripheral blood. RNA was extracted with TriZol from bulk PBMCs, CD4 and CD8 fractions, and dextramer-positive and dextramer-negative fractions. The sample here was PBMCs, taken 5 days after the yellow fever booster vaccination. The receptor chain draws on TRBV29-1 and TRBJ2-2; the D segment could be TRBD1, given 5 matching bases. The TCR comes from a man aged 25-45 years who received the YFV17D yellow fever vaccine. In nucleotide form, the sequence is TGCAGCGTTGCACAGGCCGCGAACACCGGGGAGCTGTTTTTT. This yields the protein CSVAQAANTGELFF.